This T cell receptor beta chain came from a study of T cells in Graves' hyperthyroidism and ophthalmopathy. Study-wide results and caveats: Separation of ophthalmopathy from stable hyperthyroidism was achieved by a 13 V-J model. Researchers found most expanded thyroid clonotypes above 0.001 in blood as well.

Germline V CDR1 and CDR2: SGHRS, YFSETQ. J lost 7 bases, V lost 4 bases, and 4 bases had no gene match. There are 14 residues in the CDR3. Amplification yielded TCR beta CDR3 regions, with RNA transcripts as the source. When the TCR CDR3 underwent first-round RT-PCR, the HTBI primer set was used. TCRdb itself ran the multiplex PCR reads through MiXCR, one entry per CDR3 protein. Of 550,000 to 800,000 distinct CDR3 sequences in the sample, roughly 15% were seen once. Notes on this clonotype: Its antigen is unknown.

Graves' hyperthyroidism was deemed stable given no ophthalmopathy progression within 18 months. Out of over 9 ml of fresh peripheral blood came the PBMCs. This receptor was identified in a man younger than 35 with Graves' hyperthyroidism. The V and J genes are TRBV5-1 and TRBJ2-1; 11 bases line up with TRBD1. Sequencing input: blood. CDR3 in amino acids: CASSQGTGGNEQFF. CDR3 bases: TGCGCCAGCAGCCAGGGGACAGGGGGGAATGAGCAGTTCTTC.